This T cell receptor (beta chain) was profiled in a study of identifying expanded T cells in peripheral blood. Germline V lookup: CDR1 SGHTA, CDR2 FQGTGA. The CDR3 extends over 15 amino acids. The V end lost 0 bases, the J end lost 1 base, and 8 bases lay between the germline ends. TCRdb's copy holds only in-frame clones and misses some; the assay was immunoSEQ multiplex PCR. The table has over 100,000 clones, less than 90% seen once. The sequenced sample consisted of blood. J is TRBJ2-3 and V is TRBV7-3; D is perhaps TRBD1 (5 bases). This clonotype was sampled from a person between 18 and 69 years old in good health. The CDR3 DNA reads TGTGCCAGCAGCTTAACGCCAGGGCGCACAGATACGCAGTATTTT. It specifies CASSLTPGRTDTQYF. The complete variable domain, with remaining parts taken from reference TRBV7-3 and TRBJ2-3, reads GAGVSQTPSNKVTEKGKYVELRCDPISGHTALYWYRQSLGQGPEFLIYFQGTGAADDSGLPNDRFFAVRPEGSVSTLKIQRTERGDSAVYLCASSLTPGRTDTQYFGPGTRLTVL.